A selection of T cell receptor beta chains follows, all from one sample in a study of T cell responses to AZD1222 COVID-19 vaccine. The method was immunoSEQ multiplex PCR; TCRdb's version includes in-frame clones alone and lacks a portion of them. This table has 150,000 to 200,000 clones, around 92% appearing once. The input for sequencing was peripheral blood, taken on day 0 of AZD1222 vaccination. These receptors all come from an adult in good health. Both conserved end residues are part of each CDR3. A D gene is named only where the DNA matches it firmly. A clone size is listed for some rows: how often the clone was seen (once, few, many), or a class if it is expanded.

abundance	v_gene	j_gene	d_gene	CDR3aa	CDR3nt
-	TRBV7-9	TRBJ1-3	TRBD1	CASSLGQGFGNTIYF	TGTGCCAGCAGCTTAGGACAGGGGTTTGGAAACACCATATATTTT
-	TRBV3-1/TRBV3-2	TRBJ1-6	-	CASSQLQDSPLHF	TGTGCCAGCAGCCAACTTCAGGATTCACCCCTCCACTTT
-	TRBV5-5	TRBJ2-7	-	CASSPGHQSYEQYF	TGTGCCAGCAGCCCGGGACACCAGTCCTACGAGCAGTACTTC
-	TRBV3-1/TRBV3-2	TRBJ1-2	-	CASSLRETAPNYGYTF	TGTGCCAGCAGCCTCAGAGAGACAGCCCCTAACTATGGCTACACCTTC
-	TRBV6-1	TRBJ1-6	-	CASSEARGARSPLHF	TGTGCCAGCAGTGAAGCACGGGGGGCTCGTTCACCCCTCCACTTT
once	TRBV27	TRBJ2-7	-	CASSASLESEQYF	TGTGCCAGCAGTGCCTCACTAGAATCCGAGCAGTACTTC
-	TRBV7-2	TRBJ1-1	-	CASSFAENTEAFF	TGTGCCAGCAGCTTCGCGGAGAACACTGAAGCTTTCTTT
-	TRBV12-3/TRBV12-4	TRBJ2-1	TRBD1	CAIDRDNEQFF	TGTGCCATTGACAGGGACAATGAGCAGTTCTTC
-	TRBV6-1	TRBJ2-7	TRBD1	CASSETGATYEQYF	TGTGCCAGCAGTGAGACAGGGGCCACCTACGAGCAGTACTTC
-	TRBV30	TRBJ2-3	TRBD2	CAWSVAPAGAWLDTQYF	TGTGCCTGGAGTGTGGCCCCAGCGGGAGCTTGGTTGGATACGCAGTATTTT
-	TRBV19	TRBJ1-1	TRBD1	CASSIGQGRTEAFF	TGTGCCAGTAGTATCGGACAGGGGAGGACTGAAGCTTTCTTT
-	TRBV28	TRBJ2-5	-	CASSLRRETQYF	TGTGCCAGCAGTTTGCGTAGAGAGACCCAGTACTTC
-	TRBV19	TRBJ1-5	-	CASSTRSFPDQPQHF	TGTGCCAGTAGTACCAGATCTTTCCCGGATCAGCCCCAGCATTTT
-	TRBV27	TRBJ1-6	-	CASKRTSENNSPLHF	TGTGCCAGCAAACGGACCTCTGAAAATAATTCACCCCTCCACTTT
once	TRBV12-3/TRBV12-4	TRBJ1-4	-	CASSFGEKLFF	TGTGCCAGCAGTTTCGGTGAAAAACTGTTTTTT
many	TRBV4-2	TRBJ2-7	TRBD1	CASSQGTGGSYEQYF	TGTGCCAGCAGCCAAGGGACAGGGGGCTCCTACGAGCAGTACTTC
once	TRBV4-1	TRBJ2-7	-	CASSPFARATHEQYF	TGCGCCAGCAGCCCATTCGCGAGGGCGACCCACGAGCAGTACTTC
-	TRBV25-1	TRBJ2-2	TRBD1	CASSESRTGNTGELFF	TGTGCCAGCAGTGAAAGTCGGACAGGGAACACCGGGGAGCTGTTTTTT
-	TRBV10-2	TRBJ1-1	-	CASSAGEYTEAFF	TGCGCCAGCAGTGCGGGGGAGTACACTGAAGCTTTCTTT
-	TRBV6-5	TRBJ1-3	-	CASSTGSYSGNTIYF	TGTGCCAGCAGTACTGGGTCGTACTCTGGAAACACCATATATTTT
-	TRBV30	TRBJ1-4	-	CAWSVNSGEKLFF	TGTGCCTGGAGTGTGAACAGCGGGGAAAAACTGTTTTTT
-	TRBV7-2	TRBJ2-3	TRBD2	CASSIVAGGTDTQYF	TGTGCCAGCAGCATTGTAGCGGGGGGCACAGATACGCAGTATTTT
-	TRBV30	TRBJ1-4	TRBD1	CAWSRQGANEKLFF	TGTGCCTGGAGTAGACAGGGAGCTAATGAAAAACTGTTTTTT
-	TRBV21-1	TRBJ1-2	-	CASSKAMDRPNYGYTF	TGTGCCAGCAGCAAAGCGATGGACCGACCTAACTATGGCTACACCTTC
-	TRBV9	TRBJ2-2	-	CASSVGRAGELFF	TGTGCCAGCAGCGTAGGAAGGGCCGGGGAGCTGTTTTTT
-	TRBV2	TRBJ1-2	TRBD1	CASSLDRGIIYGYTF	TGTGCCAGCAGTTTGGACAGGGGGATCATCTATGGCTACACCTTC
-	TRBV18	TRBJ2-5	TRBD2	CASSPPAGGRETQYF	TGTGCCAGCTCACCACCGGCGGGAGGGAGAGAGACCCAGTACTTC
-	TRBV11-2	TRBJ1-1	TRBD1	CASSFGQVSHTEAFF	TGTGCCAGCAGTTTCGGACAGGTTTCTCATACTGAAGCTTTCTTT
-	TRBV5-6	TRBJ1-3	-	CASSLPGLHSGNTIYF	TGTGCCAGCAGCTTGCCAGGTTTACACTCTGGAAACACCATATATTTT
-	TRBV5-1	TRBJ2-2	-	CASSSTGTPNTGELFF	TGCGCCAGCAGCTCTACCGGGACACCGAACACCGGGGAGCTGTTTTTT
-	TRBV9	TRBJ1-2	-	CASSSPQTVNYGYTF	TGTGCCAGCAGCTCGCCTCAAACGGTAAACTATGGCTACACCTTC
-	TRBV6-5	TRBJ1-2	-	CASSYKQNYGYTF	TGTGCCAGCAGTTATAAACAGAACTATGGCTACACCTTC
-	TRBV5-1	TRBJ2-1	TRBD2	CASSLSAGGANEQFF	TGCGCCAGCAGCTTGAGTGCGGGAGGGGCCAATGAGCAGTTCTTC
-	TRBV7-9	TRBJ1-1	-	CASSLEIANTEAFF	TGTGCCAGCAGCTTAGAAATCGCGAACACTGAAGCTTTCTTT
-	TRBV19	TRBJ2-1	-	CASSIGLGSGSSYNEQFF	TGTGCCAGTAGTATAGGGTTGGGTAGCGGAAGCTCCTACAATGAGCAGTTCTTC
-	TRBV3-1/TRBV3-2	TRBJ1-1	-	CATNEGGGMNTEAFF	TGTGCCACCAACGAGGGCGGGGGCATGAACACTGAAGCTTTCTTT
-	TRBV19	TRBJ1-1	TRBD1	CASSTPAGGSNTEAFF	TGTGCCAGTAGTACTCCTGCAGGGGGCTCGAACACTGAAGCTTTCTTT
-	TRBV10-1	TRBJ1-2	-	CASVFQASNYGYTF	TGCGCCAGCGTGTTTCAGGCGAGTAACTATGGCTACACCTTC
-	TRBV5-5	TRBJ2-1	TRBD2	CASSTSGGASHEQFF	TGTGCCAGCAGCACTAGCGGGGGGGCCTCCCATGAGCAGTTCTTC
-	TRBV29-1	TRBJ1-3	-	CSGQLDRASGNTIYF	TGCAGCGGTCAGCTAGACAGAGCCTCTGGAAACACCATATATTTT
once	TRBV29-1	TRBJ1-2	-	CSTGSAGYGYTF	TGCAGCACAGGGAGCGCAGGCTATGGCTACACCTTC
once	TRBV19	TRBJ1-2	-	CASRGDGYTF	TGTGCCAGTAGGGGCGACGGCTACACCTTC
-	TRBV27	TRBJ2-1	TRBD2	CASSPLGLADNEQFF	TGTGCCAGCAGTCCCCTGGGACTAGCTGATAATGAGCAGTTCTTC
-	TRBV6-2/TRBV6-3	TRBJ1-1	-	CASSYWATGVPVDTEAFF	TGTGCCAGCAGTTACTGGGCAACGGGGGTCCCGGTGGACACTGAAGCTTTCTTT
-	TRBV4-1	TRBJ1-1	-	CASSQDWQGGNTEAFF	TGCGCCAGCAGCCAAGATTGGCAGGGCGGGAACACTGAAGCTTTCTTT
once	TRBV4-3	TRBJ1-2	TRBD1	CASSQGDRGRGYTF	TGCGCCAGCAGCCAGGGAGACAGGGGCCGCGGCTACACCTTC
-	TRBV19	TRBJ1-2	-	CASRRGYGYTF	TGTGCCAGTAGGAGGGGGTATGGCTACACCTTC
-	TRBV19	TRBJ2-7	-	CASSGRSYEQYF	TGTGCCAGTAGTGGCAGATCCTACGAGCAGTACTTC
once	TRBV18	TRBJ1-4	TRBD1	CASSQGQNEKLFF	TGTGCCAGCTCACAGGGACAGAATGAAAAACTGTTTTTT
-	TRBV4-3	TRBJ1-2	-	CASSQEGDDYGYTF	TGCGCCAGCAGCCAAGAAGGGGACGACTATGGCTACACCTTC
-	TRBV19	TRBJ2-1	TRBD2	CASSTLLYRGVNEQFF	TGTGCCAGTAGTACCCTTCTCTACCGGGGGGTTAATGAGCAGTTCTTC
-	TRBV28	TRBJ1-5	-	CASSLRRGGVYQPQHF	TGTGCCAGCAGTTTAAGGAGGGGGGGGGTTTATCAGCCCCAGCATTTT
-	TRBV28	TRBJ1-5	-	CASSLGGNSNQPQHF	TGTGCCAGCAGTTTAGGAGGAAATAGCAATCAGCCCCAGCATTTT
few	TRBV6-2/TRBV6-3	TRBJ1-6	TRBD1	CASSGQGLSPLHF	TGTGCCAGCAGTGGACAGGGCCTTTCACCCCTCCACTTT
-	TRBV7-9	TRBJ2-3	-	CASGPPGTSTDTQYF	TGTGCCAGCGGACCCCCAGGGACTAGCACAGATACGCAGTATTTT
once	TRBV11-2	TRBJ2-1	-	CASSSRLTTSPNEQFF	TGTGCCAGCAGCTCGCGACTTACAACCTCCCCCAATGAGCAGTTCTTC
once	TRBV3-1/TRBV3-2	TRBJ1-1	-	CASSGEDQGAFF	TGTGCCAGCAGCGGAGAAGACCAAGGAGCTTTCTTT
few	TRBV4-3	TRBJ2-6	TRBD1	CASSRDTGGTGANVLTF	TGCGCCAGCAGCCGAGACACAGGGGGAACTGGGGCCAACGTCCTGACTTTC
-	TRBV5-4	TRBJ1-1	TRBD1	CASSYRQGAGTEAFF	TGTGCCAGCAGCTACCGACAGGGGGCTGGGACTGAAGCTTTCTTT